This T cell receptor beta chain was sequenced during a study of blood T cell repertoires in COVID-19. Whole-study context: The study drew acute and convalescent COVID-19 samples from the United States, Italy and Spain. From T cells, B-cell-depleted T cells, or PBMCs came the material, which was cDNA or gDNA.

The repertoire was sequenced with immunoSEQ multiplex PCR; TCRdb's copy has only in-frame clones and lacks some. This repertoire shows some 70,000 clones, 81% found once; its top ten account for around 0.91%. Germline V lookup: CDR1 SQVTM, CDR2 ANQGSEA. With 7 bases clipped from V and 9 bases from J, the junction kept 5 bases outside the gene matches. The CDR3 sequence is 11 residues long. Sequencing was carried out using peripheral blood. The sequence derives from a woman aged 70-85 years with acute or convalescent COVID-19. J is TRBJ2-1 and V is TRBV29-1; the match to TRBD1 covers 8 bases. CDR3 in amino acids: CSGIQGVEQFF. DNA for the CDR3: TGCAGCGGGATACAGGGGGTTGAGCAGTTCTTC.